One and the same sample provided the 13 T cell receptor beta chains below, sequenced in a study of Tregs in tolerant kidney transplant recipients (dated by TCRdb to the late 2010s). The library was produced with the immunoSEQ multiplex PCR assay. Held by TCRdb, this immuneACCESS table contains in-frame sequences only and omits some clones. Under half of the omission traces to an unresolved V gene where checked; the cause of the rest is unknown. In this sample the table shows about 88,000 clones, roughly nine tenths of which occur a single time. The ten largest clones represent over 4% of the sample. Sequencing used CD8+ T cells from blood. The receptors were gathered from a human donor in good health.

The rearrangement links TRBV19 to TRBJ1-5; no clear D gene. This CDR3 is 16 amino acids long. Trimming took off 3 bases at V and 5 bases at J, with 17 bases between the two ends. Looked up from germline, CDR1 is LNHDA and CDR2 is SQIVND (reference sequence). In DNA form, the CDR3 reads TGTGCCAGTAGTATCTTCGGGGAGCGGGCGTATCAGCCCCAGCATTTT. Its translation is CASSIFGERAYQPQHF. Full variable domain (remainder filled in from reference TRBV19 and TRBJ1-5): DGGITQSPKYLFRKEGQNVTLSCEQNLNHDAMYWYRQDPGQGLRLIYYSQIVNDFQKGDIAEGYSVSREKKESFPLTVTSAQKNPTAFYLCASSIFGERAYQPQHFGDGTRLSIL.

The rearrangement uses TRBV19 and TRBJ2-1; 8 bases agree with TRBD2. Germline CDR1 LNHDA, CDR2 SQIVND (reference sequence). Germline trimming cut 3 bases from V and 1 base from J; bases unmatched to any gene: 2. The CDR3 has 15 residues. The CDR3 DNA reads TGTGCCAGTAGTATTGCGGGAGGATCCTACAATGAGCAGTTCTTC. Protein: CASSIAGGSYNEQFF.

V usage is TRBV19 and J usage is TRBJ1-2; TRBD1 agrees at 7 bases. V lost 6 bases, J lost 3 bases, and 13 bases stayed unmatched. The CDR3 has 16 amino acids. Germline V gene lookup returns CDR1 LNHDA and CDR2 SQIVND (reference sequence). The CDR3 nucleotides read TGTGCCAGTAGAGGCCTCGGGGACAGTCATCACTATGGCTACACCTTC. It encodes CASRGLGDSHHYGYTF.

V gene TRBV19 combines with J gene TRBJ2-1, with TRBD1 identical over 11 bases. Looked up from germline, CDR1 is LNHDA and CDR2 is SQIVND (reference sequence). This CDR3 is built from 18 residues. Germline trimming cut 7 bases from V and 1 base from J; bases unmatched to any gene: 12. The CDR3 reads CASTPSMWDRGSYNEQFF. CDR3 coding DNA: TGTGCCAGTACCCCTAGTATGTGGGACAGGGGGTCCTACAATGAGCAGTTCTTC.

CDR3 coding DNA: TGTGCCAGCAGAAACGGGGCAGGGAGGAACTATGGCTACACCTTC. It codes for CASRNGAGRNYGYTF. This chain connects TRBV27 to TRBJ1-2, with D possibly being TRBD1 (5 bases). The ends were cut back, 6 bases at V and 2 bases at J, with 16 bases in the middle. The germline V gene has CDR1 MNHEY and CDR2 SMNVEV (reference sequence). The CDR3 loop spans 15 amino acids.

The rearrangement joins TRBV7-9 to TRBJ2-1, with a tentative D call TRBD2 (6 bases). The germline V gene has CDR1 SEHNR and CDR2 FQNEAQ (reference sequence). V lost 0 bases, J lost 0 bases, and 6 bases lay in between. This CDR3 spans 15 amino acids. This CDR3 reads CASSLAGLSYNEQFF. CDR3 nucleotide sequence: TGTGCCAGCAGCTTAGCGGGACTCTCCTACAATGAGCAGTTCTTC.

CDR3 in amino acids: CASSLRLAGTGELFF. The CDR3 region has the DNA TGCGCCAGCAGCTTGAGGCTAGCGGGAACCGGGGAGCTGTTTTTT. The chain carries TRBV5-1 and TRBJ2-2, with 9 bases fitting TRBD2. The CDR3 length is 15 residues. With V trimmed by 1 base and J by 5 bases, 3 bases remained unmatched. The germline gives CDR1 SGHRS, CDR2 YFSETQ.

This chain links TRBV19 with TRBJ2-1; TRBD2 matches 12 bases. CDR1 is LNHDA, CDR2 SQIVND, per germline (reference sequence). The CDR3 runs 15 residues. The V and J ends lost 3 bases and 5 bases, in that order; junction bases with no gene match: 2. The CDR3 spells CASSIGLAGHNEQFF. As DNA, the CDR3 is TGTGCCAGTAGTATCGGACTAGCGGGGCACAATGAGCAGTTCTTC.

The rearrangement joins TRBV19 to TRBJ2-7, with a weak D call TRBD2 (5 bases). Germline V lookup: CDR1 LNHDA, CDR2 SQIVND (reference sequence). Deletions cut 4 bases from V and 2 bases from J, with 12 bases between. The CDR3 covers 14 residues. As DNA, the CDR3 is TGTGCCAGTAGTACCCGAGAGGGTACCTACGAGCAGTACTTC. It yields the protein CASSTREGTYEQYF.

This rearrangement joins TRBV6-4 to TRBJ2-3; possible D gene TRBD1, 7 bases. Germline assignment: CDR1 MRHNA and CDR2 SNTAGT. This CDR3 region has 15 residues. The V end was cut by 0 bases, the J end by 4 bases, with 11 bases between. The CDR3 DNA reads TGTGCCAGCAGTGACTCGGAGGGGGCCTCAGATACGCAGTATTTT. This translates into CASSDSEGASDTQYF.

The gene calls are TRBV4-1 and TRBJ2-7, with 7 bases identical to TRBD2. CDR3 length: 14 residues. Germline assignment: CDR1 MGHRA and CDR2 YSYEKL. V shed 1 base and J 3 bases; nucleotides not matched to a gene: 3. The CDR3 DNA follows: TGCGCCAGCAGCCAAGCGGGCGGGAGCTACGAGCAGTACTTC. Translating gives CASSQAGGSYEQYF.

This clone came up many times. The chain couples TRBV18 to TRBJ1-5; maybe TRBD1 (5 bases). The CDR3 totals 14 residues. Germline loops: CDR1 KGHSH, CDR2 LQKENI. V lost 3 bases and J 4 bases, leaving 10 bases between the germline ends. CDR3 region: CASSPGGNNQPQHF. The CDR3 DNA reads as TGTGCCAGCTCACCGGGGGGGAATAATCAGCCCCAGCATTTT.

To note about this clone: An end of the junction differs from the germline gene, which may be a read error. The CDR3: CASSTRDRGFPYGQYF. The DNA for the CDR3 is TGTGCCAGCAGCACCCGGGACAGGGGTTTCCCCTACGGGCAGTACTTC. The chain combines TRBV9 with TRBJ2-7, with 10 nucleotides matching TRBD1. The CDR3 is made up of 16 amino acids. Per germline, CDR1 SGDLS and CDR2 YYNGEE.